This TCR beta chain was recorded in a study of T cell repertoires in cytomegalovirus infection. TCRdb ran MiXCR on the reads and lists one entry per CDR3 protein. Of 510,000 or so distinct CDR3 sequences detected, 26% appear once; the ten largest clones hold roughly an eighth. Comments on this clonotype: Its antigen is currently unknown.

The V segment lost 0 bases and the J segment 2 bases; nucleotides outside the gene matches: 6. The CDR3 runs 15 residues. CDR1 is DFQATT, CDR2 SNEGSKA, per germline (reference sequence). Study outcomes and limitations: Dominating the ex vivo response were HLA-C-restricted CMV-specific TCR beta clonotypes.

The V and J genes are TRBV20-1 and TRBJ2-7; 8 bases map to TRBD2. The TCR originated in a human donor in good health (CMV status not recorded). Some clones in this sample may be carry-over from other donors' samples. Input material: PBMCs. The CDR3 sequence is CSAREVAGLTYEQYF. CDR3 coding DNA: TGCAGTGCTAGAGAGGTAGCGGGACTGACCTACGAGCAGTACTTC.